This T cell receptor (beta chain) was sequenced for a study of T cell responses to AZD1222 COVID-19 vaccine. Findings and caveats of the study: White British ancestry dominated among donors, who included more females, and clonal diversity was possibly underestimated.

As for this clone: What it recognizes is unknown.

Here immunoSEQ multiplex PCR was the method, and the copy in TCRdb shows in-frame clones only, minus some. The sample holds roughly 100,000 clones; approximately 88% are singletons and the top ten take about 17%. This CDR3 has 9 residues. The chain recombines TRBV12-1 with TRBJ1-1. TRBV12-1 is designated a pseudogene. The sequence derives from an adult in good health. Here the sequenced sample was peripheral blood, taken on day 0 of AZD1222 vaccination. This CDR3 is CASSCGAFF. CDR3 sequence (DNA): TGTGCCAGCAGCTGCGGAGCTTTCTTT.